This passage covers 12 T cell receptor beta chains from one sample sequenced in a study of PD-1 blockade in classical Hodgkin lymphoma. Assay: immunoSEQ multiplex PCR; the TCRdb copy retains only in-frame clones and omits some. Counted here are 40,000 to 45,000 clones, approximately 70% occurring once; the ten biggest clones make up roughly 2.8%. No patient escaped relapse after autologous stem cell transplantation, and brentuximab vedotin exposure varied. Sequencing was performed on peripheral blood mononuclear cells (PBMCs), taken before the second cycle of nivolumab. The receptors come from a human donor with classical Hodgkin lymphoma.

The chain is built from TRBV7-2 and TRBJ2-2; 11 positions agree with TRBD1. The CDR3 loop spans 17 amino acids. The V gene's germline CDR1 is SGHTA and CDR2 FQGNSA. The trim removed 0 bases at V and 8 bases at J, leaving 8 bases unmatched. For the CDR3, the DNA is TGTGCCAGCAGCTTAGCGAGGACAGGGGGCCCTAGGGGGGAGCTGTTTTTT. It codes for CASSLARTGGPRGELFF.

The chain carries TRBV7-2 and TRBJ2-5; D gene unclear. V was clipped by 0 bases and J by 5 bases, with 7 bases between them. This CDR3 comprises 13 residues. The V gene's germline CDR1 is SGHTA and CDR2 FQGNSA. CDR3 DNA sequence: TGTGCCAGCAGCTTAGCCGGGTCGGAGACCCAGTACTTC. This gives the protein CASSLAGSETQYF.

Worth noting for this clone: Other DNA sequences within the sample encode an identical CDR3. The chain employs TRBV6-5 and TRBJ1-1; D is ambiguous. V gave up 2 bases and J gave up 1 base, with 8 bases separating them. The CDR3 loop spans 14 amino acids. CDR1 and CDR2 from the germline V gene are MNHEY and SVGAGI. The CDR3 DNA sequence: TGTGCCAGCAGTTACCGCGGTAGGAACACTGAAGCTTTCTTT. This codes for CASSYRGRNTEAFF.

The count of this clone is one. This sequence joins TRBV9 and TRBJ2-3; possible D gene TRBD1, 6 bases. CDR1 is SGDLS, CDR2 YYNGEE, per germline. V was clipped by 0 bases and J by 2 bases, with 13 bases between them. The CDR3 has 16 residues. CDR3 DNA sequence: TGTGCCAGCAGCGTAGGTGACAGGTCATACACAGATACGCAGTATTTT. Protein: CASSVGDRSYTDTQYF. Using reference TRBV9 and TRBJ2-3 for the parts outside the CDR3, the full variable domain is DSGVTQTPKHLITATGQRVTLRCSPRSGDLSVYWYQQSLDQGLQFLIQYYNGEERAKGNILERFSAQQFPDLHSELNLSSLELGDSALYFCASSVGDRSYTDTQYFGPGTRLTVL.

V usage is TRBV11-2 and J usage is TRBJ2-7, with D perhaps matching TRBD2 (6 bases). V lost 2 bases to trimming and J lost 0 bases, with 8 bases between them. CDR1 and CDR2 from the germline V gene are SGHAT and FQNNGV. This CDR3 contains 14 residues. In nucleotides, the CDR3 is TGTGCCAGCAGCTTAAGTAGCGGCTCCTACGAGCAGTACTTC. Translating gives CASSLSSGSYEQYF.

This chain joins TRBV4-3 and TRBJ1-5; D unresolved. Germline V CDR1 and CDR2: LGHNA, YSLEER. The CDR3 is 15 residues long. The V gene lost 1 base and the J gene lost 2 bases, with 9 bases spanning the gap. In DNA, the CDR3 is TGCGCCAGCAGCCAAGCAAGCGGTGGCAATCAGCCCCAGCATTTT. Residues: CASSQASGGNQPQHF.

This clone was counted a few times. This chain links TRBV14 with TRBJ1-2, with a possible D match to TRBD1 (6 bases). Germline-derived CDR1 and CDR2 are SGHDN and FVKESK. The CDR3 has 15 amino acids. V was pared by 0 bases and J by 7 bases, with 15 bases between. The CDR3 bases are TGTGCCAGCAGCCAAGAAACAGGGCGCTTTTCTGGCTACACCTTC. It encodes CASSQETGRFSGYTF.

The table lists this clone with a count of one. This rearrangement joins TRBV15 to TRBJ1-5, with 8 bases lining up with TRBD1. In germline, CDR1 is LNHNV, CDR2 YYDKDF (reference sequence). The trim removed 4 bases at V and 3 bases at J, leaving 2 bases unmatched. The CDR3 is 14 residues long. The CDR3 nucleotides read TGTGCCACCAGCAACAGGGGGAACAATCAGCCCCAGCATTTT. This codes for CATSNRGNNQPQHF.

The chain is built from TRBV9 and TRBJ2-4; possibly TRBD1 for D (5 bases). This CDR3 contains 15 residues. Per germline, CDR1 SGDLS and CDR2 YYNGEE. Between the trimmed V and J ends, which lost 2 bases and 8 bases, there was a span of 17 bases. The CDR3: CASSVSGLRRDIQYF. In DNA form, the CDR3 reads TGTGCCAGCAGCGTGTCAGGGCTGCGCCGGGACATTCAGTACTTC. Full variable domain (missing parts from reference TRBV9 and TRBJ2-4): DSGVTQTPKHLITATGQRVTLRCSPRSGDLSVYWYQQSLDQGLQFLIQYYNGEERAKGNILERFSAQQFPDLHSELNLSSLELGDSALYFCASSVSGLRRDIQYFGAGTRLSVL.

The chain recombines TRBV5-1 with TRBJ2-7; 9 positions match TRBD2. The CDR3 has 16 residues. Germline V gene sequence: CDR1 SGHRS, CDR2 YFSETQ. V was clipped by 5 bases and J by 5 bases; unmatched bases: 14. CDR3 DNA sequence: TGCGCCAGCAGAGAAGTCCGACTAGCGGTAGGGAACGAGCAGTACTTC. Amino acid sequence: CASREVRLAVGNEQYF.

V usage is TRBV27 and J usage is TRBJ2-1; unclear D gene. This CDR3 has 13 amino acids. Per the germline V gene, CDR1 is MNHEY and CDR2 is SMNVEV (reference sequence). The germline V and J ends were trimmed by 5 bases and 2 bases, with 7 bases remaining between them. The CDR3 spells CASSLGTYNEQFF. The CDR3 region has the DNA TGTGCCAGCAGTCTTGGGACCTACAATGAGCAGTTCTTC.

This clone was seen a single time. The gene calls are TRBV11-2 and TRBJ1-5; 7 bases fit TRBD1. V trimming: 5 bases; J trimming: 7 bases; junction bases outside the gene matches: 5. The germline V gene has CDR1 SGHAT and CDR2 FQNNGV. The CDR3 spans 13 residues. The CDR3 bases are TGTGCCAGCAGCGCCGGGACAGTCCAGCCCCAGCATTTT. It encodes CASSAGTVQPQHF.